Presented here are 21 T cell receptor beta chains from one specimen sequenced in a study of blood T cells in healthy people across ages. A second roughly 6 to 12 cycle PCR used barcoded and J-beta primers. TCRdb redid the calling of the 5' RACE reads with MiXCR, one entry per CDR3 protein. Of fewer than 800,000 distinct CDR3 sequences detected, roughly 25% appear once; the ten largest clones hold roughly 9%. These data were likewise used in another study, on T cells of mothers and their children.

Specimen: blood. These receptors all come from a boy aged 5-17 years in good health.

The chain links TRBV7-3 to TRBJ2-5, with 9 bases identical to TRBD2. The assigned J gene may be wrong: the sequence end matches TRBJ2-1 better. The CDR3 runs to 15 residues. The germline CDR1 and CDR2 sequences are SGHTA and FQGTGA. The CDR3 here is CASSVRASGVNEQFF. The CDR3 bases are TGTGCCAGCAGCGTGCGGGCTAGCGGGGTAAATGAGCAGTTCTTC.

This clonotype appeared many times. The V gene is TRBV18, the J gene TRBJ2-1, with D possibly matching TRBD1 (5 bases). From germline, CDR1 is KGHSH and CDR2 LQKENI. The CDR3 contains 18 residues. Deletions cut 0 bases from V and 0 bases from J, with 15 bases between. CDR3 residues: CASSPPMGPGSSYNEQFF. The CDR3 bases are TGTGCCAGCTCACCACCGATGGGCCCAGGGTCCTCCTACAATGAGCAGTTCTTC.

The V call is TRBV18, the J call TRBJ1-1; no reliable D call. Per germline, CDR1 KGHSH and CDR2 LQKENI. There are 16 residues in the CDR3. V gave up 3 bases and J gave up 2 bases, with 16 bases separating them. Written as DNA, the CDR3 is TGTGCCAGCTCACCCAATGGGAACACTTACAACACTGAAGCTTTCTTT. Translated, it gives CASSPNGNTYNTEAFF. Full variable domain (rest looked up from reference TRBV18 and TRBJ1-1): NAGVMQNPRHLVRRRGQEARLRCSPMKGHSHVYWYRQLPEEGLKFMVYLQKENIIDESGMPKERFSAEFPKEGPSILRIQQVVRGDSAAYFCASSPNGNTYNTEAFFGQGTRLTVV.

Worth noting for this clonotype: At one of its ends the junction is not consistent with the germline gene, which may arise from a read error. The chain employs TRBV11-2 and TRBJ1-2, with D possibly being TRBD1 (5 bases). The CDR3 has 13 amino acids. Germline values: CDR1 SGHAT, CDR2 FQNNGV. This CDR3 is CASCWGGNYGYTF. DNA for the CDR3: TGTGCCAGTTGCTGGGGGGGAAACTACGGCTACACCTTC.

Remarks on this clonotype: One junction end does not reproduce the germline sequence, and a read error may be involved. This sequence joins TRBV7-7 and TRBJ2-7, with 7 bases identical to TRBD2. Germline V gene sequence: CDR1 SSHAT, CDR2 FNYEAQ (reference sequence). This CDR3 comprises 14 residues. DNA for the CDR3: TGTGCTAGCAGCTTAGGGTGGGAGGGGAGCGAGCAGTACTTC. This gives the protein CASSLGWEGSEQYF.

J is TRBJ2-3 and V is TRBV12-3 or TRBV12-4; D possibly corresponds to TRBD2 (6 bases). The CDR3 runs to 15 residues. V lost 6 bases to trimming and J lost 4 bases, with 17 bases between them. The chain's CDR3 is CASRPDLAPADTQYF. The CDR3 DNA sequence: TGTGCCAGCAGGCCCGACCTAGCGCCCGCAGATACGCAGTATTTT.

This clonotype was found a few times. Because the CDR3 is missing its conserved closing phenylalanine or tryptophan, this is likely a read error. It is unclear where the CDR3 begins or ends on the DNA, so no DNA is shown, and the CDR3 is as TCRdb lists it. V usage is TRBV21-1 and J usage is TRBJ2-7; TRBD1 was called by the table and not checked on the DNA. TRBV21-1 is annotated as a pseudogene. Including both end residues, the CDR3 is 9 amino acids long. CDR3 sequence reads: CASSNDDRP.

In this sample, this clonotype turned up a few times. The chain links TRBV15 to TRBJ1-2; TRBD1 agrees at 10 bases. Germline trimming cut 0 bases from V and 8 bases from J; bases unmatched to any gene: 6. Germline V gene lookup returns CDR1 LNHNV and CDR2 YYDKDF (reference sequence). This CDR3 region has 15 residues. CDR3 in DNA: TGTGCCACCAGCAGAGATCGGGGGACAGGGGTCGGCTACACCTTC. It codes for CATSRDRGTGVGYTF.

This clonotype appeared a few times. The gene calls are TRBV29-1 and TRBJ2-5, with D possibly TRBD1 on 6 matching bases. The CDR3 runs 16 residues. V dropped 0 bases and J dropped 4 bases, with 18 bases sitting between them. The germline CDR1 and CDR2 sequences are SQVTM and ANQGSEA. The DNA for the CDR3 is TGCAGCGTTGAAGATCTGCGTCAGGGGAAACCAGAGACCCAGTACTTC. It specifies CSVEDLRQGKPETQYF.

This chain uses TRBV10-3 with TRBJ1-4; possible D gene TRBD1, 6 bases. The V end was cut by 3 bases, the J end by 6 bases, with 11 bases between. The CDR3 is 14 amino acids. The V gene's germline CDR1 is ENHRY and CDR2 SYGVKD. The CDR3 is CAISEQGSDEKLFF. In DNA form, the CDR3 reads TGTGCCATCAGTGAACAGGGTTCTGATGAAAAACTGTTTTTT.

This clonotype has more than one count but fewer than ten. The chain links TRBV7-3 to TRBJ1-1; D call uncertain. There are 13 residues in the CDR3. Germline V gene data show CDR1 as SGHTA and CDR2 as FQGTGA. V was clipped by 1 base and J by 3 bases, with 6 bases between them. The CDR3 here is CASSLMPDTEAFF. For the CDR3, the DNA is TGTGCCAGCAGCTTAATGCCTGACACTGAAGCTTTCTTT.

This clonotype showed up just a few times. The junction and the germline gene differ at one end; a read error may be behind it. The chain combines TRBV28 with TRBJ2-5; D is undetermined. The assigned J gene may be wrong: the sequence end matches TRBJ2-7 better. The CDR3 is 11 residues long. Germline V gives CDR1 MDHEN, CDR2 SYDVKM. The CDR3, as DNA: TGTACCAGCAGTTTGAAATACGAGCAGTACTTC. Protein: CTSSLKYEQYF.

This clonotype was observed a handful of times. This CDR3 is CASGLLWGEQYF. The CDR3 nucleotides are TGTGCTAGTGGTTTGTTGTGGGGAGAGCAGTACTTC. The J gene is TRBJ2-7, the V gene TRBV12-5; D not certain. CDR3 size: 12 residues. Germline CDR1 LGHNT, CDR2 FRNRAP. Trimming removed 2 bases at V and 7 bases at J, with 9 bases between.

The chain uses TRBV20-1 and TRBJ2-1; D assignment may be TRBD1 or TRBD2 (5 bases each). The ends were cut back, 0 bases at V and 7 bases at J, with 16 bases in the middle. The CDR3 extends over 15 amino acids. Germline CDR1 DFQATT, CDR2 SNEGSKA (reference sequence). CDR3 in amino acids: CSARDSGTVTNEQFF. For the CDR3, the DNA is TGCAGTGCTAGAGATTCCGGGACGGTGACGAATGAGCAGTTCTTC.

This rearrangement joins TRBV12-3 or TRBV12-4 to TRBJ1-1, with D tentatively TRBD1 (6 bases). This CDR3 comprises 13 residues. The V gene lost 5 bases and the J gene lost 5 bases, with 12 bases spanning the gap. The CDR3 reads CASSGVRGTEAFF. CDR3 bases: TGTGCCAGCAGTGGGGTCAGGGGAACTGAAGCTTTCTTT.

The chain recombines TRBV29-1 with TRBJ1-1, with D possibly matching TRBD1 (5 bases). Germline CDR1 reads SQVTM; CDR2 reads ANQGSEA. Trimming took 6 bases from V and 4 from J, leaving 15 bases between them. This CDR3 has 13 amino acids. The CDR3 sequence: CSVAQASATEAFF. Here the CDR3 DNA reads TGCAGCGTGGCACAGGCATCCGCCACTGAAGCTTTCTTT.

This clonotype was seen at least ten times. The chain joins TRBV20-1 to TRBJ2-7; D not certain. Trimming removed 0 bases at V and 3 bases at J, with 12 bases between. Germline loops: CDR1 DFQATT, CDR2 SNEGSKA (reference sequence). CDR3 size: 14 residues. This chain's CDR3 is CSAREPSVDYEQYF. DNA for the CDR3: TGCAGTGCTAGAGAACCCAGCGTGGACTACGAGCAGTACTTC.

This clonotype has more than one count but fewer than ten. The DNA of the CDR3 is TGTGCCAGCAGCCCGAGGGGGGGCACGTCCTACAATGAGCAGTTCTTC. Protein product: CASSPRGGTSYNEQFF. The V call is TRBV16, the J call TRBJ2-1, with a weak D call TRBD2 (7 bases). The length of the CDR3 is 16 residues. Germline V gene data show CDR1 as KGHSY and CDR2 as FQNENV. Deletions cut 4 bases from V and 1 base from J, with 14 bases between.

Comment on this clonotype: One junction end disagrees with the germline gene, perhaps due to a read error. CDR3 sequence (DNA): TGTGCCAGCAGCTCAGCGGGAGCTTCCTCCAATGAGCAGTTCTTC. Translating gives CASSSAGASSNEQFF. V gene TRBV7-3 combines with J gene TRBJ2-1, with 8 bases aligning to TRBD2. The CDR3 is 15 amino acids. CDR1 and CDR2 from the germline V gene are SGHTA and FQGTGA. The full variable domain, its missing parts supplied by reference TRBV7-3 and TRBJ2-1, is GAGVSQTPSNKVTEKGKYVELRCDPISGHTALYWYRQSLGQGPEFLIYFQGTGAADDSGLPNDRFFAVRPEGSVSTLKIQRTERGDSAVYLCASSSAGASSNEQFFGPGTRLTVL.

The chain uses TRBV12-3 or TRBV12-4 and TRBJ2-1; 7 bases match TRBD1. CDR3 length equals 14 residues. J lost 6 bases, V lost 3 bases, and 5 bases had no gene match. CDR3 loop: CASSFPGGANEQFF. The CDR3 DNA reads TGTGCCAGCAGTTTCCCAGGGGGTGCCAATGAGCAGTTCTTC.

V is TRBV5-1 and J is TRBJ2-1; D is possibly TRBD2 (6 bases). This CDR3 is 16 amino acids long. V lost 4 bases to trimming and J lost 1 base, with 15 bases between them. Germline CDR1 reads SGHRS; CDR2 reads YFSETQ. The CDR3 loop is CASSPRTTPSYNEQFF. In DNA form, the CDR3 reads TGCGCCAGCAGCCCAAGGACTACCCCTTCCTACAATGAGCAGTTCTTC.